This T cell receptor beta chain is from a study of T-cell memory formation after mild COVID-19. TCRdb re-called the 5' RACE reads through MiXCR, storing one row per CDR3 protein. The table lists around 200,000 distinct CDR3 sequences, 8% to 11% of them singletons. Between the trimmed V and J ends, which lost 7 bases and 4 bases, there was a span of 14 bases. The CDR3 has 14 residues. Germline V gives CDR1 SQVTM, CDR2 ANQGSEA. This TCR was recovered from a man aged 18-30 years who had mild COVID-19 (a few samples of this study predate the infection). Cell type and time point are not known. The V and J genes are TRBV29-1 and TRBJ2-6, with D possibly being TRBD2 (5 bases). The sample consisted of PBMCs or a T cell subset sorted from them (not recorded which). The CDR3 spells CSANSGSGANVLTF. The CDR3 DNA is TGCAGCGCTAATTCGGGATCCGGGGCCAACGTCCTGACTTTC.